This T cell receptor beta chain was recorded in a study of blood T cells in healthy people across ages. Turning to this clonotype: The antigen is unknown.

The CDR3 loop spans 15 amino acids. Germline CDR1 SEHNR, CDR2 FQNEAQ (reference sequence). The ends were cut back, 4 bases at V and 6 bases at J, with 16 bases in the middle. Study conclusions and caveats: Unsorted PBMCs prevented conclusive naive versus antigen-experienced comparison.

Then a second PCR, running roughly 7 to 11 cycles, was carried out with a sample-barcoded 5' primer and a J-beta primer mix. TCRdb used MiXCR to reprocess the 5' RACE reads, holding one entry per CDR3 protein. Of some 750,000 distinct CDR3 sequences detected, 22% appear once; the ten largest clones hold roughly a fifth. Sequenced input: blood. The rearrangement joins TRBV7-9 to TRBJ1-5; a possible D gene is TRBD1 (6 bases). The clonotype originates from a man in his sixties or seventies in good health. The CDR3 DNA follows: TGTGCCAGCAGCTCCTCAACAGGGAAAGTTCAGCCCCAGCATTTT. Its translation: CASSSSTGKVQPQHF.